Sequencing of this TCR beta chain was carried out in a study of T cell changes during pregnancy in multiple sclerosis. The sample holds one count of this clone. The CDR3 contains 15 residues. The germline V gene has CDR1 SGHDT and CDR2 YYEEEE. The V and J ends lost 4 bases and 0 bases, in that order; junction bases with no gene match: 3. The repertoire was sequenced with immunoSEQ multiplex PCR; TCRdb's copy has only in-frame clones and lacks some. Here the sample spans 25,000 to 35,000 clones, 88% being singletons. The chain joins TRBV5-6 to TRBJ1-3; 8 bases are a match to TRBD1. The sequence was collected from a female donor in good health, enrolled as a control in a pregnancy study. This specimen consisted of CD4+ T cells from peripheral blood mononuclear cells, obtained in the first trimester of pregnancy. CDR3 protein: CASSRDRSSGNTIYF. CDR3 nucleotides: TGTGCCAGCAGCCGGGACAGGAGCTCTGGAAACACCATATATTTT.